This section outlines one T cell receptor (beta chain) sequence together with its context. What it binds is unknown. This PCR relied on a set of 60 Vbeta primers and 13 Jbeta primers. The protocol was immunoSEQ multiplex PCR, while the TCRdb copy is restricted to in-frame clones and leaves out a portion. The table shows 130,000 to 150,000 clones, with roughly 80% occurring only once. This sample is drawn from a study of cytomegalovirus exposure and HLA in healthy donors. Overall study findings and caveats: In a later analysis, most CMV-associated TCR beta chains appeared HLA-restricted. An observed cluster of highly shared sequence variants was recorded as a likely sequencing artifact.

The V end was cut by 4 bases, the J end by 1 base, with 13 bases between. CDR1 MGHRA and CDR2 YSYEKL come from the germline V gene. There are 15 residues in the CDR3. The rearrangement uses TRBV4-1 and TRBJ2-5, with D possibly matching TRBD2 (6 bases). Sequenced sample: PBMCs. The TCR was taken from a woman in her 30s in good health and CMV-seronegative. The DNA of the CDR3 is TGCGCCAGCAGCCTCCTCCGGGGGTCCCAAGAGACCCAGTACTTC. This sequence encodes CASSLLRGSQETQYF.